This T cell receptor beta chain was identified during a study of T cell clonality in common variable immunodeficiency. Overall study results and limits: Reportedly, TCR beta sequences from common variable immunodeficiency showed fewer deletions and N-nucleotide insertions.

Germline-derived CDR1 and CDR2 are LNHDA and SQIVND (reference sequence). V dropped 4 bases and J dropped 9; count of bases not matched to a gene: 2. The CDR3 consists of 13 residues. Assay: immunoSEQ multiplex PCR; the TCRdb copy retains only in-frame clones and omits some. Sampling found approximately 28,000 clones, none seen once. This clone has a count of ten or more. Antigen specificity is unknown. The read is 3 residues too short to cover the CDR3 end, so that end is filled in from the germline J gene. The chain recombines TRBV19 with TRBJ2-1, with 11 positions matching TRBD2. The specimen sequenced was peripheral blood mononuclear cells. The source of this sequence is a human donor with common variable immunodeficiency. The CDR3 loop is CASSTGTSGEQFF. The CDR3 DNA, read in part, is TGTGCCAGTAGTACAGGGACTAGCGGTGAG.